This TCR beta chain was documented in a study of human T cells and chemical hapten exposure. Notes on the study in general: Sensitization with DPC brought no change to TCRs above 1 in 1000 in frequency.

MiXCR was run by TCRdb on the RACE reads, yielding one entry per CDR3 protein. The sample shows 55,000 to 75,000 distinct CDR3 sequences, around 6.3% of them seen only once. Germline V lookup: CDR1 MDHEN, CDR2 SYDVKM. Trimming pared 2 bases from V and 7 bases from J, leaving 8 bases between. CDR3 size: 13 residues. Noted time point: healthy volunteer bleed at 6 weeks. Before extraction, the whole blood was not fractionated, and total RNA was taken from it. This clonotype was recorded at least ten times. The antigen remains undetermined. The specimen was whole blood. V and J are TRBV28 and TRBJ1-4; D uncertain. This clonotype was obtained from a female donor in good health. Some clones in this sample may be carry-over from other donors' samples. The CDR3 here is CASSLAGAEKLFF. Here the CDR3 DNA reads TGTGCCAGCAGTTTAGCCGGCGCTGAAAAACTGTTTTTT.